The T cell receptor beta chain described here comes from a study of lymphopenia after photon versus proton radiotherapy. Whole-study results and caveats: Better survival with proton therapy was suggested as possible, not demonstrated. Post-nadir TCR diversity decline inversely tracked overall survival among those who died. After the lymphocyte nadir, photon-treated repertoires showed oligoclonal expansion, especially of CD8+ Temra cells. Proton therapy kept repertoires fairly stable, unlike photons, which gained effector/memory cells.

Comment on this clone: Its specificity is not known.

TCRdb keeps only in-frame clones here, not all; method: immunoSEQ multiplex PCR. The sample shows tens of thousands of clones, over 75% of them seen only once. Trimming removed 7 bases from V and 5 bases from J; junction bases left unmatched: 16. Germline V gene data show CDR1 as SGHTA and CDR2 as FQGNSA. The CDR3 covers 17 residues. The source is a man aged 35 to 55 with gastric cancer. The V gene is TRBV7-2, the J gene TRBJ2-1; the match to TRBD2 covers 8 bases. This material consisted of peripheral blood, taken from a patient treated with photon-based radiotherapy. The CDR3: CASNLPLAGGVHNEQFF. The CDR3 DNA is TGTGCCAGCAACCTTCCCCTGGCGGGGGGCGTGCACAATGAGCAGTTCTTC.